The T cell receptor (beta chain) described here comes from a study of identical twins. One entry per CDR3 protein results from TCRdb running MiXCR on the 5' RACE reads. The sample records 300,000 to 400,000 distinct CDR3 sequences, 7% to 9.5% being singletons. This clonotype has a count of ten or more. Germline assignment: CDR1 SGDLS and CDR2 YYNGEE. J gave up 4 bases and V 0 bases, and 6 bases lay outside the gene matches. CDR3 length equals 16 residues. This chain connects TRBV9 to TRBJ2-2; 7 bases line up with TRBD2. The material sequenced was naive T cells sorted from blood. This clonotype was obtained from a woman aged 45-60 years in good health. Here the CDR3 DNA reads TGTGCCAGCAGCGTAGGTCTAGCGGACCTCACCGGGGAGCTGTTTTTT. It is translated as CASSVGLADLTGELFF. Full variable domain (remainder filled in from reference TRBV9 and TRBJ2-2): DSGVTQTPKHLITATGQRVTLRCSPRSGDLSVYWYQQSLDQGLQFLIQYYNGEERAKGNILERFSAQQFPDLHSELNLSSLELGDSALYFCASSVGLADLTGELFFGEGSRLTVL.